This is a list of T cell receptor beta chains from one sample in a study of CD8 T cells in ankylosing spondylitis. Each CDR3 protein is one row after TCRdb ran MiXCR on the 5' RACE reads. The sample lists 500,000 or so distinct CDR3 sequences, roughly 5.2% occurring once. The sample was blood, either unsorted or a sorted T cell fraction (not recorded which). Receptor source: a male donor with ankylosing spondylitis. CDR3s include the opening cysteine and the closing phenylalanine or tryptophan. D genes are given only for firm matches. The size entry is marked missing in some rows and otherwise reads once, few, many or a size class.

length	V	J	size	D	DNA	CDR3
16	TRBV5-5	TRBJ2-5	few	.	TGTGCCAGCAGCTTAAGTAGCGGATTGTACCAAGAGACCCAGTACTTC	CASSLSSGLYQETQYF
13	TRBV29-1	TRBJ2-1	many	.	TGCAGCTTCACAAAGTATGTGTACAATGAGCAGTTCTTC	CSFTKYVYNEQFF
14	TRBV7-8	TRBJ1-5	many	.	TGTGCCAGCAGGTATAGGGGGAGTAATCAGCCCCAGCATTTT	CASRYRGSNQPQHF
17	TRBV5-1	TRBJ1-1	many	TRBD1	TGCGCCAGCAGCTTGGAGGGGGCCCTAAGCGGAGGCACTGAAGCTTTCTTT	CASSLEGALSGGTEAFF
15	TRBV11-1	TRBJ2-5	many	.	TGTGCCAGCAATCGCAGGGATACCTTCCAAGAGACCCAGTACTTC	CASNRRDTFQETQYF
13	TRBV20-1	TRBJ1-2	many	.	TGCAGTGCTAGAGCCGCGGGGGCTGATGGCTACACCTTC	CSARAAGADGYTF
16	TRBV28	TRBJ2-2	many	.	TGTGCCAGCAGTTCCCTCGGGCAGCAGAACACCGGGGAGCTGTTTTTT	CASSSLGQQNTGELFF
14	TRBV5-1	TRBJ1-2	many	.	TGCGCCAGCAGCTTGAGGGGAGTCGGCTATGGCTACACCTTC	CASSLRGVGYGYTF
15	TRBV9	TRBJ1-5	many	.	TGTGCCAGCAGCTTAGACCCCCGCTGGGATCAGCCCCAGCATTTT	CASSLDPRWDQPQHF
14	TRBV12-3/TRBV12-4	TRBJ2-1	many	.	TGTGCCAGCAGTTTTAGCGCCGGGACACTTGAGCAGTTCTTC	CASSFSAGTLEQFF
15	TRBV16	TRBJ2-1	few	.	TGTGCCAGCAGCGGATCGGGCAGGGGAAGAAATGAGCAGTTCTTC	CASSGSGRGRNEQFF
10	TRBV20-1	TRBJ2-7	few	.	TGCAGTGCTATTAACTACGAGCAGTACTTC	CSAINYEQYF
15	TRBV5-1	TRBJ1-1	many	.	TGCGCCAGCAGCGTACAAGACACCTTGAACACTGAAGCTTTCTTT	CASSVQDTLNTEAFF
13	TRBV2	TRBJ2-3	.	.	TGTGCCAGCAGTGAAGAAGCGGGAGATACGCAGTATTTT	CASSEEAGDTQYF
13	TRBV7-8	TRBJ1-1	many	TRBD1	TGTGCCAGCAGCCCCTGGACAGGGATTGAAGCTTTCTTT	CASSPWTGIEAFF
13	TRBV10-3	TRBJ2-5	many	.	TGTGCCATCAGTGTTTTGGACTTTGAGACCCAGTACTTC	CAISVLDFETQYF
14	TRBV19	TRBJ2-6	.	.	TGTGCCAGTATCGCGCGATCTGGGGCCAACGTCCTGACTTTC	CASIARSGANVLTF
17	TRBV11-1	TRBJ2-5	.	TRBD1	TGTGCCAGCAGCCATCTCACCTCTGCTAGGGGGCTAGAGACCCAGTACTTC	CASSHLTSARGLETQYF
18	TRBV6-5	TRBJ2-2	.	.	TGTGCCAGCAGTTACTCTCTCGCGGGACTCGCGAACACCGGGGAGCTGTTTTTT	CASSYSLAGLANTGELFF
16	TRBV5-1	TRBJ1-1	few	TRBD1	TGCGCCAGCAGCTTGGGACCCCGGACAGGGTCTACTGAAGCTTTCTTT	CASSLGPRTGSTEAFF
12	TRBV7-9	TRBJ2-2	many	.	TGTGCCAGCAGCCCAGGGAACGGGGAGCTGTTTTTT	CASSPGNGELFF
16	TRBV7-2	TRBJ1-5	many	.	TGTGCCAGCAGCCCCTCAAGGGGAGGGGTGAATCAGCCCCAGCATTTT	CASSPSRGGVNQPQHF
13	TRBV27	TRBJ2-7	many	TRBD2	TGTGCCAGCAGTTGGGGGACTAACTACGAGCAGTACTTC	CASSWGTNYEQYF
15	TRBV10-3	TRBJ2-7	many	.	TGTGCCATCAGTGAGTCCCCGGACTACCTATACGAGCAGTACTTC	CAISESPDYLYEQYF
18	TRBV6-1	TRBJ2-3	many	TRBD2	TGTGCCAGCAACCCCACTGGCGGGAGGGCGGGGAGGACAGATACGCAGTATTTT	CASNPTGGRAGRTDTQYF
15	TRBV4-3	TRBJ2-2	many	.	TGCGCCAGCAGCCAAGGGACCCAAGGCACCGGGGAGCTGTTTTTT	CASSQGTQGTGELFF
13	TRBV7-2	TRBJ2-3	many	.	TGTGCCAGCAGCCCCAAGGGGAAAGATACGCAGTATTTT	CASSPKGKDTQYF
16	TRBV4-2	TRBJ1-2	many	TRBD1	TGTGCCAGCAGCCAGGGACAGGGAGGTGAGCTGCAGGGCTACACCTTC	CASSQGQGGELQGYTF
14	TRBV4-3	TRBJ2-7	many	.	TGCGCCAGCAGCCAACATACACAGTCCTACGAGCAGTACTTC	CASSQHTQSYEQYF
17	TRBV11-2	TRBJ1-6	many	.	TGTGCCAGCAGCTTAGCCGGGTGGGGACGGGTTAATTCACCCCTCCACTTT	CASSLAGWGRVNSPLHF
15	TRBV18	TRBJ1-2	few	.	TGTGCCAGCTCTCCTCAGGGAGAGGCGAACTATGGCTACACCTTC	CASSPQGEANYGYTF
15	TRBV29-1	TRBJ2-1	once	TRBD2	TGCCGCGTGGCTCCGGGACTAGCGTTTTACAATGAACAGTTCTTC	CRVAPGLAFYNEQFF
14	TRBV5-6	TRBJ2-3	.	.	TGTGCCAGCAGCTTGGAATTAGGAGCAGATACGCAGTATTTT	CASSLELGADTQYF
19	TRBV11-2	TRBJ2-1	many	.	TGTGCCAGCAGCTTCCTCGACAGTCCTAGCTCCGACTTTTACAATGAGCAGTTCTTC	CASSFLDSPSSDFYNEQFF
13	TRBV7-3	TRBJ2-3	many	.	TGTGCCAGCAGCTTAGACACCACAGATACGCAGTATTTT	CASSLDTTDTQYF
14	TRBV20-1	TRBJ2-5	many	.	TGCAGTGCTAGAGCAGCAGGGCGGGGAGAGACCCAGTACTTC	CSARAAGRGETQYF
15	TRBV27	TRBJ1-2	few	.	TGTGCCAGCAGTCCAGCCACAGGGAGACTGGATGGCTACACCTTC	CASSPATGRLDGYTF
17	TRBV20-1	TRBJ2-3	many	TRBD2	TGCAGTGCTAGAGATTCCCGACTAGCGGGAAGCACAGATACGCAGTATTTT	CSARDSRLAGSTDTQYF
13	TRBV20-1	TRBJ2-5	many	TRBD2	TGCAGTGCTGGTAGCGGGAGAGGAGAGACCCAGTACTTC	CSAGSGRGETQYF
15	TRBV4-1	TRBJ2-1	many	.	TGCGCCAGCAGCCAAGCGAGACTAGTAGGCAATGAGCAGTTCTTC	CASSQARLVGNEQFF
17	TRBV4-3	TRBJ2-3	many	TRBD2	TGCGCCAGCAGCCAAGATGTGACTAGCGGGGGGGCCACTACGCAGTATTTT	CASSQDVTSGGATTQYF
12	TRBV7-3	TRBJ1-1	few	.	TGTGCCAGCGCGAACACCTGGTCGGAAGCTTTCTTT	CASANTWSEAFF
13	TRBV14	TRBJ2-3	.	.	TGTGCCAGCAGCCAAGACCCCCGGGGTACGCAGTATTTT	CASSQDPRGTQYF
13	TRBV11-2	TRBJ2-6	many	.	TGTGCCAGCAGCCCCGTTAGGACCAACGTCCTGACTTTC	CASSPVRTNVLTF
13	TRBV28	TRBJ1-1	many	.	TGTGCCAGCAGGGAGCTAATGAACACTGAAGCTTTCTTT	CASRELMNTEAFF
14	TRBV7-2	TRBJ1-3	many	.	TGTGCCAGCAGCTTAATGCCAGCTGGAAACACCATATATTTT	CASSLMPAGNTIYF
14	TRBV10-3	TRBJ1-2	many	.	TGTGCCATCAGTGAGGGCGGGGGGAACTATGGCTACACCTTC	CAISEGGGNYGYTF
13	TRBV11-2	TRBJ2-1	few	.	TGTGCCAGCAGCTTAGCATTTTGGGATGAGCAGTTCTTC	CASSLAFWDEQFF
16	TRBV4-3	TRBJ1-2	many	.	TGCGCCAGCAGCTCGGGACCGGGAGGAGGTGTTCGTGGCTACACCTTC	CASSSGPGGGVRGYTF
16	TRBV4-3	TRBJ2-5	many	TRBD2	TGCGCCAGCAGCCCCGGACTAGCGGGAGATTGGGAGACCCAGTACTTC	CASSPGLAGDWETQYF
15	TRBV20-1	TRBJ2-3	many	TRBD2	TGCAGTGCTAGAGAGCCGCGGGGGGCTCCAGATACGCAGTATTTT	CSAREPRGAPDTQYF
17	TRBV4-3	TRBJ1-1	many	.	TGCGCCAGCAGCCAAGGGGTCGGGGGAAGAGTGAACACTGAAGCTTTCTTT	CASSQGVGGRVNTEAFF